The 2 T cell receptor beta chains given below trace back to one sample, sequenced in a study of shared clonotypes between healthy human individuals. Clones were read by immunoSEQ multiplex PCR, and TCRdb kept only the in-frame ones, dropping some. The sample yields 2 million to 2.5 million clones, 85% to 95% seen once. The sample comprised naive CD4+ T cells from PBMCs. Regarding subset: CD45RA+ positively selected. All receptors derive from a man younger than 30 in good health. Some clones in this sample may be carry-over from other donors' samples.

V is TRBV18 and J is TRBJ2-1; TRBD2 agrees at 9 bases. CDR1 is KGHSH, CDR2 LQKENI, per germline. The V segment lost 5 bases and the J segment 3 bases; nucleotides outside the gene matches: 5. The CDR3 has 15 residues. The CDR3 bases are TGTGCCAGCTCATCCGGACTAGCGCTCTACAATGAGCAGTTCTTC. Residues: CASSSGLALYNEQFF.

The chain is built from TRBV9 and TRBJ1-4; D call uncertain. Trimming shortened V by 4 bases and J by 7 bases, and 14 bases separated the two germline ends. CDR1 and CDR2 (germline): SGDLS, YYNGEE. The CDR3 contains 14 residues. CDR3 nucleotides: TGTGCCAGCAGCACTCGTAAGGAGGGTGAAAAACTGTTTTTT. It translates to CASSTRKEGEKLFF.